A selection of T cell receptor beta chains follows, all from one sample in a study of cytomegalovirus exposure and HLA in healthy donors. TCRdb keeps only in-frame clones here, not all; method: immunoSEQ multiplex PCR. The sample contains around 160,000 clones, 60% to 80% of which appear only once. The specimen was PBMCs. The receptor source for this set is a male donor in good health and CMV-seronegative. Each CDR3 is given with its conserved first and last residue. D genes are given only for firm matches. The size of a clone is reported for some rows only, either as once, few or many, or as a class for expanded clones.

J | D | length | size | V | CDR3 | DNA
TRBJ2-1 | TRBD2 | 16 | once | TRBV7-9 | CGLSGLAGGLYNEQFF | TGTGGTCTCTCAGGGCTAGCGGGAGGGCTCTACAATGAGCAGTTCTTC
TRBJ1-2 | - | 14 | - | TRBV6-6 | CASSYEGEGDGYTF | TGTGCCAGCAGTTACGAGGGGGAAGGCGATGGCTACACCTTC
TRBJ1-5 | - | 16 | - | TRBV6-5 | CASSYGAVDSNQPQHF | TGTGCCAGCAGTTATGGGGCGGTGGATAGCAATCAGCCCCAGCATTTT
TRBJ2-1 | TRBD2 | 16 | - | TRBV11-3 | CASSNLAGPTYNEQFF | TGTGCCAGCAGCAACCTAGCGGGACCCACCTACAATGAGCAGTTCTTC
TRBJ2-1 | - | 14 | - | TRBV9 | CASSEGGLYNEQFF | TGTGCCAGCAGCGAAGGCGGTCTCTACAATGAGCAGTTCTTC
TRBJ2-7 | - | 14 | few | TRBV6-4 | CASSGTVFSYEQYF | TGTGCCAGCAGTGGGACAGTCTTTTCCTACGAGCAGTACTTC
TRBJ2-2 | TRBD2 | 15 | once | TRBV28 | CASSKAGGRTGELFF | TGTGCCAGCAGCAAAGCGGGAGGACGCACCGGGGAGCTGTTTTTT
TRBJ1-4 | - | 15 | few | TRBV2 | CASSSGQKVNEKLFF | TGTGCCAGCAGCTCCGGACAGAAAGTTAATGAAAAACTGTTTTTT
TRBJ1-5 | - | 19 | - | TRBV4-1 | CASSQDFSGGLLSNQPQHF | TGCGCCAGCAGCCAAGATTTCTCGGGGGGGTTATTAAGCAATCAGCCCCAGCATTTT
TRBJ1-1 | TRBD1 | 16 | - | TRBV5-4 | CASSLTIAGGNTEAFF | TGTGCCAGCAGCTTGACCATCGCAGGGGGCAACACTGAAGCTTTCTTT
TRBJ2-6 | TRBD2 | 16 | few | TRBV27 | CASRPGGSSGANVLTF | TGTGCCAGCAGGCCCGGGGGGAGCTCTGGGGCCAACGTCCTGACTTTC
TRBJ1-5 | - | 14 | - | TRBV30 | CAWSVRDIYQPQHF | TGTGCCTGGAGTGTACGGGACATCTATCAGCCCCAGCATTTT
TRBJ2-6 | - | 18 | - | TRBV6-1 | CASSGGQGRRSGANVLTF | TGTGCCAGCAGTGGGGGGCAGGGTCGGCGCTCTGGGGCCAACGTCCTGACTTTC
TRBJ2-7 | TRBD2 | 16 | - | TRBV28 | CASSTSSAGGTYEQYF | TGTGCCAGCAGTACATCCTCCGCGGGGGGGACCTACGAGCAGTACTTC
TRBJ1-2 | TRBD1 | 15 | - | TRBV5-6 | CASSLGTGTPYGYTF | TGTGCCAGCAGCCTTGGGACAGGAACCCCTTATGGCTACACCTTC
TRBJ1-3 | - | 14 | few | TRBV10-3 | CAIFSGLSGNTIYF | TGTGCCATCTTCTCAGGACTCTCTGGAAACACCATATATTTT
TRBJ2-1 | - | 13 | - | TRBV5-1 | CASSFIQGNEQFF | TGCGCCAGCAGCTTCATCCAGGGCAATGAGCAGTTCTTC
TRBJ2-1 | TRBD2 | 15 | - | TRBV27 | CASSFQRGSYNEQFF | TGTGCCAGCAGTTTCCAGCGGGGGTCCTACAATGAGCAGTTCTTC
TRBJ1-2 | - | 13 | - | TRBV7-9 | CASSTGPAGGYTF | TGTGCCAGCAGCACGGGCCCGGCGGGTGGCTACACCTTC
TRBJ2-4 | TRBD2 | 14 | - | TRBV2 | CASSLAGVWDIQYF | TGTGCCAGCAGTCTGGCGGGAGTATGGGACATTCAGTACTTC
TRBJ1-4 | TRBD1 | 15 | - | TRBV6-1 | CASIQPGQGYEKLFF | TGTGCCAGCATTCAGCCGGGACAGGGGTATGAAAAACTGTTTTTT
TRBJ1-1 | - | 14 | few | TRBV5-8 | CASSGGVRNTEAFF | TGTGCCAGCAGCGGGGGGGTCAGGAACACTGAAGCTTTCTTT
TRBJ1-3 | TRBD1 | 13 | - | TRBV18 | CASSGTDGNTIYF | TGTGCCAGCTCCGGGACAGATGGAAACACCATATATTTT
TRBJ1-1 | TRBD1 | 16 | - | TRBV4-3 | CASTPDRGGGNTEAFF | TGCGCCAGCACCCCCGACAGGGGAGGTGGGAACACTGAAGCTTTCTTT
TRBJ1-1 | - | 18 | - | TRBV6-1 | CASSEDWGRADVNTEAFF | TGTGCCAGCAGTGAAGATTGGGGCAGGGCCGACGTGAACACTGAAGCTTTCTTT
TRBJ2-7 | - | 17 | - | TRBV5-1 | CASSPDPQGSTTYEQYF | TGCGCCAGCAGCCCGGATCCACAGGGTAGTACGACCTACGAGCAGTACTTC
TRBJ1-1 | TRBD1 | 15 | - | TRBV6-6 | CASSRQGGVSTEAFF | TGTGCCAGCAGCAGACAGGGTGGTGTTAGCACTGAAGCTTTCTTT
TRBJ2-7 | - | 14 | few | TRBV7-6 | CASSSDSTYYEQYF | TGTGCCAGCAGCTCGGACAGCACATACTACGAGCAGTACTTC
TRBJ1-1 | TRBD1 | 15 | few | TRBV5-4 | CASSGTGGLNTEAFF | TGTGCCAGCAGCGGGACAGGGGGCTTAAACACTGAAGCTTTCTTT
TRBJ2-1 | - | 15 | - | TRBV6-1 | CASSKGDRGYNEQFF | TGTGCCAGCAGTAAAGGGGATAGGGGCTACAATGAGCAGTTCTTC
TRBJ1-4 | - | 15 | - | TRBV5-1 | CASSPTLATNEKLFF | TGCGCCAGCAGCCCGACACTTGCAACTAATGAAAAACTGTTTTTT
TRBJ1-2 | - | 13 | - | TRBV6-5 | CASSEVAMYGYTF | TGTGCCAGCAGTGAAGTGGCAATGTATGGCTACACCTTC
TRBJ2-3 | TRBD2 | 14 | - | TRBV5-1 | CASSLRLAEDTQYF | TGCGCCAGCAGCTTGAGACTAGCGGAGGATACGCAGTATTTT
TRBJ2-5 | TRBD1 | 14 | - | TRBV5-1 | CASGQGALGETQYF | TGCGCCAGCGGTCAGGGGGCGCTGGGGGAGACCCAGTACTTC
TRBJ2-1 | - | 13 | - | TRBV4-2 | CASSQDATGEQFF | TGTGCCAGCAGCCAAGATGCGACAGGTGAGCAGTTCTTC
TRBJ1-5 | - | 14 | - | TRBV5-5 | CASSLRGGNQPQHF | TGTGCCAGCAGCTTAAGGGGCGGCAATCAGCCCCAGCATTTT
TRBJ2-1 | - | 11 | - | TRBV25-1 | CASSGGIALVF | TGTGCCAGCAGTGGAGGGATTGCTTTGGTCTTC
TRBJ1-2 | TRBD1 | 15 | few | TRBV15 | CATTGTGDSNYGYTF | TGTGCCACCACCGGGACAGGAGATTCTAACTATGGCTACACCTTC
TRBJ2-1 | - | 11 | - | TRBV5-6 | CASSFENEQFF | TGTGCCAGCAGCTTCGAGAATGAGCAGTTCTTC
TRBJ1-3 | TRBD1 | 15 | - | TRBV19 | CASNLGQPAENTIYF | TGTGCCAGTAACCTGGGACAGCCCGCCGAAAACACCATATATTTT
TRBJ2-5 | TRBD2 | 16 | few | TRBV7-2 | CASSTRLAGDRVTQYF | TGTGCCAGCAGCACCAGACTAGCGGGAGACCGAGTGACCCAGTACTTC